This T cell receptor beta chain was sequenced during a study of blood T cell repertoires in COVID-19. As processed by the authors: Amplifying reference gene primers gave estimates of nucleated cell counts. The assay was immunoSEQ multiplex PCR, and TCRdb's table has in-frame clones only and misses some. That table gives V, J and clone size, and the DNA gave D and trimming. The data show around 230,000 clones, roughly nine tenths seen once. Germline CDR1 reads SGHAT; CDR2 reads FQNNGV. This CDR3 has 16 amino acids. Losses at the gene ends were 4 bases for V and 6 bases for J; bases not matched to a gene: 9.

The material sequenced was peripheral blood. The TCR comes from a man in his 60s who had recovered from COVID-19. The J gene is TRBJ2-3, the V gene TRBV11-2, with 11 bases that match TRBD2. CDR3 nucleotides: TGTGCCAGCAGCTCCCTAGCGGGGGGCCTACCCGATACGCAGTATTTT. Translation gives CASSSLAGGLPDTQYF.